Listed here are 29 T cell receptor beta chains from one sample, sequenced in a study of Ad26.COV2.S vaccination and SARS-CoV-2 variants. Treatment described: some 20 received Ad26.COV2.S at low or high dose, single or two shots; roughly five received placebo; per-sample allocation not given. Following the first vaccine or placebo injection, samples were taken on day 63. Method: immunoSEQ multiplex PCR; TCRdb's copy keeps in-frame clones and lacks some. The sample records over 350,000 clones, about 85% being singletons. The sequencing here drew on peripheral blood, taken in a trial of Ad26.COV2.S vaccine versus placebo. The receptors originated from a person aged 18-60 years who received the Ad26.COV2.S COVID-19 vaccine or a placebo.

The chain carries TRBV7-2 and TRBJ1-2; 8 bases line up with TRBD1. Germline V gene sequence: CDR1 SGHTA, CDR2 FQGNSA. The CDR3 consists of 15 residues. Trimming took 2 bases from V and 6 from J; bases not matched to a gene: 8. The CDR3 region has the DNA TGTGCCAGCAGCTTATTCGGGGACAGGCTCCATGGCTACACCTTC. This codes for CASSLFGDRLHGYTF.

This clone was counted only a few times. The chain uses TRBV20-1 and TRBJ2-7; tentatively, D is TRBD2 (6 bases). The CDR3 loop spans 14 amino acids. V was trimmed by 3 bases and J by 3 bases, leaving 15 bases between them. Germline assignment: CDR1 DFQATT and CDR2 SNEGSKA (reference sequence). This chain's CDR3 is CSASRASDNYEQYF. In DNA, the CDR3 is TGCAGTGCTAGTCGGGCTAGCGATAACTACGAGCAGTACTTC.

The V call is TRBV19, the J call TRBJ2-3, with TRBD1 as a possible D gene (5 bases). The CDR3 contains 13 residues. Germline CDR1 and CDR2: LNHDA and SQIVND (reference sequence). Trimming pared 4 bases from V and 2 bases from J, leaving 7 bases between. CDR3 sequence: CASSKGLTDTQYF. In DNA, the CDR3 is TGTGCCAGTAGTAAGGGGCTCACAGATACGCAGTATTTT.

This clone appeared once. The CDR3 loop reads CASSLGAAAGETQYF. For the CDR3, the DNA is TGCGCCAGCAGCTTGGGGGCGGCGGCGGGAGAGACCCAGTACTTC. V usage is TRBV5-1 and J usage is TRBJ2-5; perhaps TRBD2 as D (5 bases). The V end was cut by 0 bases, the J end by 4 bases, with 13 bases between. The germline gives CDR1 SGHRS, CDR2 YFSETQ. The CDR3 length is 15 residues.

The gene calls are TRBV6-1 and TRBJ2-7; perhaps TRBD1 as D (6 bases). The CDR3 length is 16 residues. Germline V gives CDR1 MNHNS, CDR2 SASEGT. The V end was cut by 2 bases, the J end by 2 bases, with 16 bases between. The CDR3 sequence: CASSEWETGSAYEQYF. CDR3 sequence (DNA): TGTGCCAGCAGTGAATGGGAGACAGGATCAGCCTACGAGCAGTACTTC.

The chain couples TRBV4-3 to TRBJ1-3, with a weak D call TRBD1 (5 bases). V lost 1 base to trimming and J lost 3 bases, with 10 bases between them. The germline V gene encodes CDR1 LGHNA and CDR2 YSLEER. The CDR3 totals 15 residues. CDR3 sequence: CASSQGRVHGNTIYF. The CDR3 DNA sequence: TGCGCCAGCAGCCAAGGCAGGGTTCATGGAAACACCATATATTTT.

The chain employs TRBV19 and TRBJ1-4; 9 bases line up with TRBD1. CDR1 and CDR2 (germline): LNHDA, SQIVND (reference sequence). CDR3 size: 15 residues. J gave up 5 bases and V 7 bases, and 8 bases lay outside the gene matches. CDR3 sequence (DNA): TGTGCCAGTAATGAGGGCGGGACAGGGAATGAAAAACTGTTTTTT. This codes for CASNEGGTGNEKLFF. The full variable domain, with the rest looked up from reference TRBV19 and TRBJ1-4, is DGGITQSPKYLFRKEGQNVTLSCEQNLNHDAMYWYRQDPGQGLRLIYYSQIVNDFQKGDIAEGYSVSREKKESFPLTVTSAQKNPTAFYLCASNEGGTGNEKLFFGSGTQLSVL.

CDR3 residues: CASSQGQGWGTEAFF. In DNA, the CDR3 is TGTGCCAGCAGCCAAGGTCAGGGATGGGGAACTGAAGCTTTCTTT. The chain uses TRBV3-1 (or the pseudogene TRBV3-2) and TRBJ1-1, with D possibly TRBD1 on 5 matching bases. CDR1 LGHDT and CDR2 YNNKEL come from the germline V gene (reference sequence). V shed 1 base and J shed 5 bases, with 14 bases lying between them. There are 15 residues in the CDR3.

The chain couples TRBV2 to TRBJ1-4, with D hard to call. The CDR3 has 11 residues. CDR1 SNHLY and CDR2 FYNNEI come from the germline V gene. V was pared by 4 bases and J by 8 bases, with 5 bases between. CDR3 coding DNA: TGTGCCAGCAGTGGATGGGAAAAACTGTTTTTT. The encoded protein is CASSGWEKLFF.

The CDR3 sequence: CASSPQTGNGYTF. The CDR3 DNA sequence: TGTGCCAGCTCACCACAGACAGGGAATGGCTACACCTTC. V usage is TRBV18 and J usage is TRBJ1-2; 7 bases align to TRBD1. This CDR3 is built from 13 residues. The germline gives CDR1 KGHSH, CDR2 LQKENI. V dropped 1 base and J dropped 6; count of bases not matched to a gene: 2.

This clone was observed at least ten times. The chain carries TRBV19 and TRBJ2-1; D not resolved. CDR3 length: 14 amino acids. Germline V gene lookup returns CDR1 LNHDA and CDR2 SQIVND (reference sequence). V lost 5 bases to trimming and J lost 4 bases, with 12 bases between them. The CDR3 here is CASSGTVVYNEQFF. In DNA form, the CDR3 reads TGTGCCAGTAGTGGTACCGTAGTGTACAATGAGCAGTTCTTC.

The chain couples TRBV4-1 to TRBJ2-1; no firm D call. CDR1 MGHRA and CDR2 YSYEKL come from the germline V gene. Trimming pared 6 bases from V and 5 bases from J, leaving 14 bases between. The CDR3 covers 14 residues. CDR3 coding DNA: TGCGCCAGCAGTCACCTGGACGGAAACAATGAGCAGTTCTTC. It yields the protein CASSHLDGNNEQFF.

The J gene is TRBJ2-2, the V gene TRBV10-1; 7 bases match TRBD1. The CDR3 length is 15 residues. The germline gives CDR1 WNHNN, CDR2 SYGVQD (reference sequence). J lost 4 bases, V lost 4 bases, and 6 bases had no gene match. The CDR3 nucleotides read TGCGCCAGCAGTGCTGGGCAGGGGGTCACCGGGGAGCTGTTTTTT. This encodes CASSAGQGVTGELFF.

Turning to this clone: This CDR3 is also generated by other DNA sequences in the sample. The chain has TRBV28 and TRBJ1-2; D is unclear. The germline V gene has CDR1 MDHEN and CDR2 SYDVKM. Trimming cost V 2 bases and J 2 bases, with 3 bases left between them. The CDR3 has 12 amino acids. This CDR3 is CASSLTNYGYTF. In DNA form, the CDR3 reads TGTGCCAGCAGTTTAACCAACTATGGCTACACCTTC.

The chain carries TRBV29-1 and TRBJ2-2; D remains ambiguous. The V gene lost 7 bases and the J gene lost 1 base, with 7 bases spanning the gap. Germline CDR1 and CDR2: SQVTM and ANQGSEA. This CDR3 is built from 12 residues. This CDR3 is CSGVENTGELFF. DNA for the CDR3: TGCAGCGGGGTAGAGAACACCGGGGAGCTGTTTTTT.

The genes are TRBV19 and TRBJ1-2, with 10 bases identical to TRBD1. J was trimmed by 4 bases and V by 5 bases; bases with no gene match: 7. CDR1 and CDR2 from the germline V gene are LNHDA and SQIVND (reference sequence). The CDR3 sequence is 15 residues long. CDR3 sequence reads: CASSVDRGPGYGYTF. The CDR3, as DNA: TGTGCCAGTAGTGTCGACAGGGGGCCGGGCTATGGCTACACCTTC.

This rearrangement joins TRBV6-5 to TRBJ2-1; 9 positions agree with TRBD2. V lost 8 bases, J lost 7 bases, and 9 bases stayed unmatched. CDR1 is MNHEY and CDR2 is SVGAGI in the germline V gene. The CDR3 is 14 amino acids. CDR3 protein: CASEGGLARNEQFF. The CDR3, as DNA: TGTGCCAGCGAGGGGGGACTAGCTAGAAATGAGCAGTTCTTC.

Only one count was recorded for this clone. The V call is TRBV10-3, the J call TRBJ1-2; no definite D call. Per the germline V gene, CDR1 is ENHRY and CDR2 is SYGVKD. The V gene lost 6 bases and the J gene lost 2 bases, with 19 bases spanning the gap. CDR3 length equals 16 residues. CDR3 bases: TGTGCCATCAGGACGGAGGGAGGTGGACTAAACTATGGCTACACCTTC. Amino acids: CAIRTEGGGLNYGYTF.

This rearrangement joins TRBV19 to TRBJ2-7, with 9 nucleotides matching TRBD2. The trim removed 5 bases at V and 3 bases at J, leaving 8 bases unmatched. Germline CDR1 is LNHDA and CDR2 is SQIVND (reference sequence). This CDR3 spans 15 amino acids. CDR3 protein: CASSGGLAQHYEQYF. The CDR3 DNA reads TGTGCCAGTAGTGGTGGACTAGCGCAACACTACGAGCAGTACTTC.

This clone was found once. This chain's CDR3 is CASSTLPYGYTF. Here the CDR3 DNA reads TGTGCCAGTAGTACCCTCCCCTATGGCTACACCTTC. This chain connects TRBV19 to TRBJ1-2; D remains ambiguous. The V end was cut by 4 bases, the J end by 4 bases, with 7 bases between. CDR3 length: 12 amino acids. Germline values: CDR1 LNHDA, CDR2 SQIVND (reference sequence).

The chain links TRBV5-1 to TRBJ2-2, with 7 bases aligning to TRBD2. J gave up 2 bases and V 4 bases, and 14 bases lay outside the gene matches. The CDR3 is 18 amino acids. The germline V gene has CDR1 SGHRS and CDR2 YFSETQ. In DNA, the CDR3 is TGCGCCAGCAGCGGAGGGACCGGGCAGGGACTAAACACCGGGGAGCTGTTTTTT. Its protein product is CASSGGTGQGLNTGELFF.

V is TRBV18 and J is TRBJ2-2, with 8 bases aligning to TRBD1. Per germline, CDR1 KGHSH and CDR2 LQKENI. The CDR3 runs to 16 residues. The V and J ends lost 3 bases and 5 bases, in that order; junction bases with no gene match: 8. CDR3 coding DNA: TGTGCCAGCTCACCGTTTGGACAGGGATGGACCGGGGAGCTGTTTTTT. Translated, it gives CASSPFGQGWTGELFF.

With regard to this clone: This same CDR3 is encoded by further DNA sequences in the sample. The chain carries TRBV3-1 (or the pseudogene TRBV3-2) and TRBJ1-2, with TRBD1 identical over 8 bases. The CDR3 consists of 14 residues. Germline assignment: CDR1 LGHDT and CDR2 YNNKEL (reference sequence). The J segment lost 4 bases and the V segment lost 3 bases, leaving 4 bases of the junction unmatched. The CDR3 is CASSQGTGGYGYTF. CDR3 nucleotide sequence: TGTGCCAGCAGCCAGGGGACAGGAGGCTATGGCTACACCTTC.

The J gene is TRBJ2-5, the V gene TRBV3-1 (or the pseudogene TRBV3-2); 8 bases line up with TRBD1. The CDR3 totals 15 residues. V was pared by 0 bases and J by 5 bases, with 5 bases of the junction left unmatched. Germline V gene lookup returns CDR1 LGHDT and CDR2 YNNKEL (reference sequence). The CDR3 loop reads CASSQDPGGRETQYF. The CDR3, as DNA: TGTGCCAGCAGCCAAGATCCAGGGGGCCGGGAGACCCAGTACTTC.

V is TRBV28 and J is TRBJ2-5; 10 bases line up with TRBD1. Germline V gives CDR1 MDHEN, CDR2 SYDVKM. Trimming cost V 6 bases and J 5 bases; bases outside gene matches: 12. The CDR3 has 16 residues. The CDR3 nucleotides read TGTGCCAGCAGCTCCCCCCCGACAGGGGGCAGGGAGACCCAGTACTTC. Its translation: CASSSPPTGGRETQYF.

V and J are TRBV13 and TRBJ1-1, with 9 nucleotides matching TRBD1. The CDR3 has 14 amino acids. The ends lost 4 bases at V and 5 bases at J; junction bases unmatched: 5. Germline assignment: CDR1 PRHDT and CDR2 FYEKMQ (reference sequence). Here the CDR3 reads CASSSNRGRTEAFF. Here the CDR3 DNA reads TGTGCCAGCAGCTCTAACAGGGGGCGAACTGAAGCTTTCTTT.

The CDR3 DNA reads as TGTGCCATCCGCCCCCAGGGGAACACCGGGGAGCTGTTTTTT. This translates into CAIRPQGNTGELFF. The chain recombines TRBV6-5 with TRBJ2-2; a weak D match, TRBD1 (5 bases). Trimming cost V 10 bases and J 1 base, with 13 bases left between them. Germline V CDR1 and CDR2: MNHEY, SVGAGI. This CDR3 comprises 14 residues.

This chain joins TRBV2 and TRBJ1-5; 9 nucleotides match TRBD1. Per the germline V gene, CDR1 is SNHLY and CDR2 is FYNNEI. There are 14 residues in the CDR3. J was trimmed by 9 bases and V by 4 bases; bases with no gene match: 7. In DNA, the CDR3 is TGTGCCAGCAGTGGAGGGACAGGGCCGTGGCCCCAGCATTTT. Residues: CASSGGTGPWPQHF.

V gene TRBV11-3 combines with J gene TRBJ2-3, with D possibly matching TRBD2 (5 bases). Per the germline V gene, CDR1 is SGHNT and CDR2 is YENEEA. Trimming shortened V by 5 bases and J by 1 base, and 16 bases separated the two germline ends. CDR3 length: 16 amino acids. CDR3 in amino acids: CASSLGVAGGTDTQYF. In nucleotides, the CDR3 is TGTGCCAGCAGCCTCGGGGTAGCAGGTGGCACAGATACGCAGTATTTT.